This TCR beta chain came from a study of identical twins. Study conclusions and caveats: Out-of-frame alpha sequences common to twins exhibited an excess of low generation probability.

TCRdb redid the calling of the 5' RACE reads with MiXCR, one entry per CDR3 protein. Among 1.5 million to 2 million distinct CDR3 sequences listed, about 32% were seen once. All donors comprised healthy Caucasians. The junction had 8 bases not matched to a gene; V was cut back by 7 bases and J by 4 bases. The CDR3 spans 14 residues. Germline values: CDR1 SNHLY, CDR2 FYNNEI. As concerns this clonotype: Its antigen is unidentified.

This rearrangement joins TRBV2 to TRBJ2-3; TRBD1 agrees at 7 bases. The sample was cord blood. This TCR came from a newborn girl in good health. CDR3 region: CASIAQTGSDTQYF. The CDR3 nucleotides are TGTGCCAGCATAGCCCAGACAGGGTCAGATACGCAGTATTTT.